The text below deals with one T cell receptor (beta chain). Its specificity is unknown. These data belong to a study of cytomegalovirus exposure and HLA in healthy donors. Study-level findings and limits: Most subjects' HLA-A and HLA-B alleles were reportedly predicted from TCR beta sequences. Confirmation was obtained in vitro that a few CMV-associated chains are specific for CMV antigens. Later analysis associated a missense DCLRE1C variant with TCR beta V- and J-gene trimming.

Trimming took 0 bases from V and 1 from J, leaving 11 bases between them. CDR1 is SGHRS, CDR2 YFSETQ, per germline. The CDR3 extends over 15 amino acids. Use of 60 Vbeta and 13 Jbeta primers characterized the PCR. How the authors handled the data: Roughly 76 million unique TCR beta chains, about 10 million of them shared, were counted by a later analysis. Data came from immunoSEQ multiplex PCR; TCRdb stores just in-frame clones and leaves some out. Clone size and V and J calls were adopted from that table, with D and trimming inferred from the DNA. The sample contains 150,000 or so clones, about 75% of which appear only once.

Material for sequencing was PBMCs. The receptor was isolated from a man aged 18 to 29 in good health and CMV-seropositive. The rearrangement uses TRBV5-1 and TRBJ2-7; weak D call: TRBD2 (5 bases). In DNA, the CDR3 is TGCGCCAGCAGCTTGGGAGGGATCCTTTCCTACGAGCAGTACTTC. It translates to CASSLGGILSYEQYF.